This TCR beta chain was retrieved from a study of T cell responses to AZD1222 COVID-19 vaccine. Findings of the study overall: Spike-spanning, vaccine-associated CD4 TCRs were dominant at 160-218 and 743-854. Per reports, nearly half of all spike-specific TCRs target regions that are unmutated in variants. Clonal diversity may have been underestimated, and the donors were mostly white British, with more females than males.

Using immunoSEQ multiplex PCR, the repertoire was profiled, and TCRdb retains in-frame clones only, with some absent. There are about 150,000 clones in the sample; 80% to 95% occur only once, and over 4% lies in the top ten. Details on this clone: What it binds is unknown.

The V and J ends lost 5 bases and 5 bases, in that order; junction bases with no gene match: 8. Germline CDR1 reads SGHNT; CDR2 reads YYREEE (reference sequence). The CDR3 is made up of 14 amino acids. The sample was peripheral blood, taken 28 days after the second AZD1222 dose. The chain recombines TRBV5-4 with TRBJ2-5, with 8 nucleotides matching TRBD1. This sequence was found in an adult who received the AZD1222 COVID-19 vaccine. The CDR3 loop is CASRTGGSSETQYF. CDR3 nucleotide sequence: TGTGCCAGCAGAACAGGGGGTTCGAGTGAGACCCAGTACTTC. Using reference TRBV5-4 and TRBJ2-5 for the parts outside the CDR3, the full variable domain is ETGVTQSPTHLIKTRGQQVTLRCSSQSGHNTVSWYQQALGQGPQFIFQYYREEENGRGNFPPRFSGLQFPNYSSELNVNALELDDSALYLCASRTGGSSETQYFGPGTRLLVL.